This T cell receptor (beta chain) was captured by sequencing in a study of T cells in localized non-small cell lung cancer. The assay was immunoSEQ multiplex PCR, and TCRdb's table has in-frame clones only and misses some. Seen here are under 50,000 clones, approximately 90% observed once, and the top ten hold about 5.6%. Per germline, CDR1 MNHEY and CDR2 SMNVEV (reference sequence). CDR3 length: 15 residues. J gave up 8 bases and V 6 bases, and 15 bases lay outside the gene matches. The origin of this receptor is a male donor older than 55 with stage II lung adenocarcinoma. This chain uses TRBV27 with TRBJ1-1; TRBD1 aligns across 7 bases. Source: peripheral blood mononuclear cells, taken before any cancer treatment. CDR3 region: CASRGTWTRGPEAFF. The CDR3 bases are TGTGCCAGCAGGGGTACCTGGACAAGGGGGCCGGAAGCTTTCTTT.